Following are 32 T cell receptor beta chains from one sample sequenced in a study of beta chain features in type 1 diabetes. Their target antigens are unknown. Study outcomes and limitations: Researchers report that Type 1 diabetes patients had moderately but significantly shorter TCRB CDR3s across all four CD4+ subsets.

What was sequenced were expressed TCRB transcripts, since all of the isolated RNA had been reverse transcribed. The method was immunoSEQ multiplex PCR; TCRdb's version includes in-frame clones alone and lacks a portion of them. Of approximately 150,000 clones in the sample, around 10% were seen once. The sequenced sample was central memory CD4+ T cells from blood. The receptor set was obtained from a man aged 25 to 40 with type 1 diabetes.

This clone appeared many times. The chain combines TRBV4-2 with TRBJ2-1; D is perhaps TRBD2 (6 bases). Germline CDR1 LGHNA, CDR2 YNFKEQ. The ends were cut back, 0 bases at V and 5 bases at J, with 11 bases in the middle. This CDR3 contains 15 residues. CDR3 amino acids: CASSQDGGTNNEQFF. As DNA, the CDR3 is TGTGCCAGCAGCCAAGATGGCGGGACCAACAATGAGCAGTTCTTC.

This clone was recorded a few times. This CDR3 is CASSLLAGYEQYF. The CDR3 coding sequence is TGTGCCAGCAGCTTGCTAGCAGGCTACGAGCAGTACTTC. This chain connects TRBV5-5 to TRBJ2-7; possibly TRBD2 for D (5 bases). CDR3 length: 13 amino acids. Trimming removed 1 base from V and 3 bases from J, with 8 bases in between. From germline, CDR1 is SGHKS and CDR2 YYEKEE (reference sequence).

This clone was observed a handful of times. This chain links TRBV14 with TRBJ1-1; D might be TRBD1 (6 bases). Germline-derived CDR1 and CDR2 are SGHDN and FVKESK. Trimming shortened V by 4 bases and J by 4 bases, and 13 bases separated the two germline ends. This CDR3 contains 14 residues. CDR3 coding DNA: TGTGCCAGCAGCCCGGGGGGCAGGGTCACTGAAGCTTTCTTT. Amino acid sequence: CASSPGGRVTEAFF. Full variable domain (outside the CDR3, taken from reference TRBV14 and TRBJ1-1): EAGVTQFPSHSVIEKGQTVTLRCDPISGHDNLYWYRRVMGKEIKFLLHFVKESKQDESGMPNNRFLAERTGGTYSTLKVQPAELEDSGVYFCASSPGGRVTEAFFGQGTRLTVV.

CDR3 in DNA: TGTGCCAGCAGCGTTTTAGCGGGGTTTGGTGAGCAGTTCTTC. Protein sequence: CASSVLAGFGEQFF. The V gene is TRBV9, the J gene TRBJ2-1; 8 positions match TRBD2. V dropped 2 bases and J dropped 9; count of bases not matched to a gene: 7. CDR1 is SGDLS, CDR2 YYNGEE, per germline. CDR3 length: 14 amino acids.

The chain recombines TRBV21-1 with TRBJ1-2. TRBV21-1 is deemed a pseudogene. The CDR3 is made up of 14 amino acids. This CDR3 is CASSKVPRREGYTF. CDR3 sequence (DNA): TGTGCCAGCAGCAAAGTCCCTAGACGGGAGGGCTACACCTTC.

This clone has a handful of counts. The J gene is TRBJ1-1, the V gene TRBV18; D gene uncertain. The length of the CDR3 is 15 residues. Germline CDR1 reads KGHSH; CDR2 reads LQKENI. Trimming stripped 3 bases from V and 1 base from J, with 12 bases between. The DNA of the CDR3 is TGTGCCAGCTCACCTGTCGCGCCGGGGAACACTGAAGCTTTCTTT. Its protein is CASSPVAPGNTEAFF.

Worth noting for this clone: This specimen includes other DNA sequences encoding the same CDR3. This rearrangement joins TRBV5-1 to TRBJ2-5; 11 bases map to TRBD2. Unmatched junction bases numbered 3, after V lost 3 bases and J lost 2 bases. CDR1 SGHRS and CDR2 YFSETQ come from the germline V gene. The CDR3 sequence is 15 residues long. Here the CDR3 DNA reads TGCGCCAGCAGCTCCGGGACTAGCGGACAAGAGACCCAGTACTTC. Amino acids: CASSSGTSGQETQYF.

Only a few counts were recorded for this clone. The rearrangement uses TRBV18 and TRBJ2-1; 10 bases agree with TRBD2. The junction had 6 bases not matched to a gene; V was cut back by 4 bases and J by 6 bases. The CDR3 is 15 residues long. Germline V CDR1 and CDR2: KGHSH, LQKENI. The CDR3 is CASSLTSGAVNEQFF. CDR3 coding DNA: TGTGCCAGCTCACTCACTAGCGGGGCTGTCAATGAGCAGTTCTTC.

V and J are TRBV4-2 and TRBJ1-2; maybe TRBD1 (5 bases). The germline gives CDR1 LGHNA, CDR2 YNFKEQ. The CDR3 sequence is 15 residues long. Trimming cost V 1 base and J 3 bases, with 12 bases left between them. The CDR3 spells CASSQVGGDDYGYTF. CDR3 sequence (DNA): TGTGCCAGCAGCCAAGTTGGGGGGGACGACTATGGCTACACCTTC.

The chain joins TRBV5-1 to TRBJ2-1; 7 nucleotides line up with TRBD1. Looked up from germline, CDR1 is SGHRS and CDR2 is YFSETQ. The CDR3 contains 14 residues. V shed 3 bases, J shed 9 bases, and the junction held 9 bases outside the gene matches. The CDR3, as DNA: TGCGCCAGCAGCTATTTACAGGGGTCCGCTGAGCAGTTCTTC. Translation: CASSYLQGSAEQFF. The whole variable domain, filled in from reference TRBV5-1 and TRBJ2-1, reads KAGVTQTPRYLIKTRGQQVTLSCSPISGHRSVSWYQQTPGQGLQFLFEYFSETQRNKGNFPGRFSGRQFSNSRSEMNVSTLELGDSALYLCASSYLQGSAEQFFGPGTRLTVL.

The table lists this clone with a few counts. This chain joins TRBV5-1 and TRBJ1-2, with 7 nucleotides matching TRBD1. The CDR3 consists of 15 residues. CDR1 and CDR2 (germline): SGHRS, YFSETQ. Unmatched junction bases numbered 4, after V lost 0 bases and J lost 2 bases. The CDR3 reads CASSLDRGQNYGYTF. The CDR3 DNA follows: TGCGCCAGCAGCTTGGATAGGGGGCAAAACTATGGCTACACCTTC.

In this sample, this clone turned up a few times. This CDR3 is also generated by other DNA sequences in the sample. The CDR3 here is CASSLTGDYEKLFF. The CDR3 bases are TGCGCCAGCAGCTTGACAGGGGATTATGAAAAACTGTTTTTT. The J gene is TRBJ1-4, the V gene TRBV5-1; 7 bases fit TRBD1. The germline gives CDR1 SGHRS, CDR2 YFSETQ. The V gene end was trimmed by 1 base and the J gene end by 6 bases; junction bases not matched to a gene: 3. The CDR3 runs to 14 residues.

V and J are TRBV5-8 and TRBJ1-5; tentative D call: TRBD1 (5 bases). Germline V gene lookup returns CDR1 SGHTS and CDR2 YDEGEE. The V and J ends lost 1 base and 4 bases respectively, with 15 bases between them. This CDR3 spans 16 amino acids. The CDR3 region has the DNA TGTGCCAGCAGCTTGTGGGCGGGGACGGGGAATCAGCCCCAGCATTTT. This sequence encodes CASSLWAGTGNQPQHF.

This clone appeared a few times. V usage is TRBV27 and J usage is TRBJ2-7, with D possibly TRBD2 on 6 matching bases. The germline gives CDR1 MNHEY, CDR2 SMNVEV (reference sequence). V was trimmed by 8 bases and J by 8 bases, leaving 16 bases between them. The CDR3 is made up of 12 amino acids. The CDR3 DNA reads TGTGCCAGCCTCTCCGCGGGAAGGAAGCAGTACTTC. It translates to CASLSAGRKQYF.

This clone was counted only a few times. The chain has TRBV5-4 and TRBJ1-2, with D maybe TRBD1 (6 bases). The CDR3 has 14 residues. The V and J ends lost 4 bases and 4 bases respectively, with 14 bases between them. The germline CDR1 and CDR2 sequences are SGHNT and YYREEE (reference sequence). The CDR3 nucleotides read TGTGCCAGCAGCATCCCGGGGGGGCCCTATGGCTACACCTTC. It specifies CASSIPGGPYGYTF. Variable domain in full (rest from reference TRBV5-4 and TRBJ1-2): ETGVTQSPTHLIKTRGQQVTLRCSSQSGHNTVSWYQQALGQGPQFIFQYYREEENGRGNFPPRFSGLQFPNYSSELNVNALELDDSALYLCASSIPGGPYGYTFGSGTRLTVV.

This clone was observed a handful of times. CDR3: CASSPENRGSHQPQHF. CDR3 in DNA: TGTGCCAGCTCACCAGAAAACAGGGGATCCCATCAGCCCCAGCATTTT. The chain has TRBV18 and TRBJ1-5, with 7 bases matching TRBD1. CDR1 is KGHSH and CDR2 is LQKENI in the germline V gene. After removal of 2 bases from V and 5 bases from J, the junction contained 9 bases not matched to a gene. The CDR3 contains 16 residues.

CDR3 protein: CASSSSAGGQDTQYF. The CDR3 bases are TGTGCCAGCTCGTCCTCCGCGGGGGGGCAAGATACGCAGTATTTT. The gene calls are TRBV18 and TRBJ2-3, with 9 bases that match TRBD2. CDR1 is KGHSH and CDR2 is LQKENI in the germline V gene. The CDR3 spans 15 residues. Trimming cost V 6 bases and J 5 bases; bases outside gene matches: 9.

CDR3 DNA sequence: TGCGCCAGCAGCATCAGGCAGGAATACAATGAGCAGTTCTTC. Protein product: CASSIRQEYNEQFF. The V gene is TRBV5-1, the J gene TRBJ2-1; D gene unclear. The CDR3 sequence is 14 residues long. V shed 4 bases and J shed 4 bases, with 12 bases lying between them. The germline V gene encodes CDR1 SGHRS and CDR2 YFSETQ.

This clone was counted at least ten times. V and J are TRBV11-2 and TRBJ1-4; the D is unclear. Germline V gene data show CDR1 as SGHAT and CDR2 as FQNNGV. The CDR3 runs to 16 residues. Trimming took off 0 bases at V and 10 bases at J, with 18 bases between the two ends. The CDR3 bases are TGTGCCAGCAGCTTAGATCCTTTGGGCCTCGGAGGAAAACTGTTTTTT. Its protein is CASSLDPLGLGGKLFF.

This clone was recorded at least ten times. The V call is TRBV4-3, the J call TRBJ2-3; 8 positions match TRBD1. The V and J ends lost 0 bases and 2 bases, in that order; junction bases with no gene match: 7. The germline gives CDR1 LGHNA, CDR2 YSLEER. The CDR3 contains 17 residues. This chain's CDR3 is CASSQDKGQDITDTQYF. The CDR3 nucleotides are TGCGCCAGCAGCCAAGATAAGGGACAGGACATCACAGATACGCAGTATTTT.

The gene calls are TRBV2 and TRBJ1-5; D call uncertain. CDR3 length: 13 residues. V lost 7 bases and J lost 2, with 9 bases in between. The germline V gene encodes CDR1 SNHLY and CDR2 FYNNEI. The CDR3 is CASTPEGNQPQHF. As DNA, the CDR3 is TGTGCCAGCACGCCGGAGGGCAATCAGCCCCAGCATTTT.

The chain has TRBV7-9 and TRBJ2-3; 10 bases are shared with TRBD2. Trimming took 5 bases from V and 1 from J; bases not matched to a gene: 6. This CDR3 is 16 amino acids long. Germline V lookup: CDR1 SEHNR, CDR2 FQNEAQ (reference sequence). CDR3 residues: CASSDATSGGTDTQYF. For the CDR3, the DNA is TGTGCCAGCAGCGATGCTACTAGCGGGGGCACAGATACGCAGTATTTT. Combining the CDR3 with reference TRBV7-9 and TRBJ2-3 gives the whole variable domain DTGVSQNPRHKITKRGQNVTFRCDPISEHNRLYWYRQTLGQGPEFLTYFQNEAQLEKSRLLSDRFSAERPKGSFSTLEIQRTEQGDSAMYLCASSDATSGGTDTQYFGPGTRLTVL.

This clone appeared a few times. The chain is built from TRBV30 and TRBJ1-5, with 9 positions matching TRBD1. CDR3 length: 17 amino acids. The V segment lost 2 bases and the J segment 2 bases; nucleotides outside the gene matches: 10. CDR1 and CDR2 from the germline V gene are GTSNPN and SVGIG (reference sequence). Here the CDR3 DNA reads TGTGCCTGGAGTTCAGACAGGGGGTGGATAGGCAATCAGCCCCAGCATTTT. It yields the protein CAWSSDRGWIGNQPQHF.

The V and J genes are TRBV29-1 and TRBJ2-3; TRBD2 is a possible D gene (6 bases). V dropped 5 bases and J dropped 0 bases, with 15 bases sitting between them. The CDR3 length is 15 residues. Germline CDR1 SQVTM, CDR2 ANQGSEA. CDR3 sequence: CSVLGLITSTDTQYF. CDR3 sequence (DNA): TGCAGCGTTCTGGGACTCATTACTAGCACAGATACGCAGTATTTT.

This clone has ten or more counts. V and J are TRBV2 and TRBJ1-6; 8 bases are a match to TRBD1. With 3 bases clipped from V and 8 bases from J, the junction kept 6 bases outside the gene matches. Germline CDR1 reads SNHLY; CDR2 reads FYNNEI. This CDR3 is built from 15 residues. Here the CDR3 DNA reads TGTGCCAGCAGTGATTCAGGGGGCCGGTATTCACCCCTCCACTTT. It is translated as CASSDSGGRYSPLHF.

This chain connects TRBV6-1 to TRBJ1-6; tentatively, D is TRBD1 (5 bases). With 1 base removed from V and 7 bases from J, the gap between germline ends came to 14 bases. This CDR3 region has 16 residues. The germline gives CDR1 MNHNS, CDR2 SASEGT. CDR3 nucleotide sequence: TGTGCCAGCAGTGAAGTCGGGGGGATAGGCAATTCACCCCTCCACTTT. Translating gives CASSEVGGIGNSPLHF.

J is TRBJ2-5 and V is TRBV7-9, with D unresolved. The germline V gene encodes CDR1 SEHNR and CDR2 FQNEAQ (reference sequence). Trimming shortened V by 1 base and J by 1 base, and 7 bases separated the two germline ends. This CDR3 has 14 residues. The CDR3 coding sequence is TGTGCCAGCAGCTTAGGGCACAGCCAAGAGACCCAGTACTTC. Translated, it gives CASSLGHSQETQYF.

The V call is TRBV5-1, the J call TRBJ1-1, with 10 bases aligning to TRBD1. CDR1 is SGHRS, CDR2 YFSETQ, per germline. V lost 2 bases and J lost 11; bases outside the gene matches: 9. The CDR3 is 14 amino acids. This CDR3 is CASSLAGTGDLAFF. CDR3 coding DNA: TGCGCCAGCAGCTTAGCCGGGACAGGGGATTTGGCTTTCTTT.

This clone has only a few counts. The chain recombines TRBV5-4 with TRBJ2-5; 8 nucleotides match TRBD1. After removal of 5 bases from V and 2 bases from J, the junction contained 2 bases not matched to a gene. CDR1 is SGHNT and CDR2 is YYREEE in the germline V gene (reference sequence). The CDR3 is made up of 13 amino acids. The chain's CDR3 is CASRGTGQETQYF. As DNA, the CDR3 is TGTGCCAGCAGGGGGACAGGACAAGAGACCCAGTACTTC.

Only a few counts were recorded for this clone. This chain uses TRBV27 with TRBJ1-4, with D unresolved. The germline V gene encodes CDR1 MNHEY and CDR2 SMNVEV (reference sequence). CDR3 length: 13 amino acids. V gave up 4 bases and J gave up 5 bases, with 8 bases separating them. The CDR3 DNA reads as TGTGCCAGCAGTTCCGGGTCAAATGAAAAACTGTTTTTT. This translates into CASSSGSNEKLFF.

This chain uses TRBV27 with TRBJ2-1; 8 bases map to TRBD1. Unmatched junction bases numbered 8, after V lost 8 bases and J lost 5 bases. Germline CDR1 reads MNHEY; CDR2 reads SMNVEV (reference sequence). This CDR3 comprises 14 residues. As DNA, the CDR3 is TGTGCCAGCCTCCAGGACAGGGCCCACAATGAGCAGTTCTTC. This codes for CASLQDRAHNEQFF.

The chain combines TRBV4-3 with TRBJ2-5; 11 bases are a match to TRBD2. Losses at the gene ends were 2 bases for V and 2 bases for J; bases not matched to a gene: 16. The CDR3 is 20 amino acids. Germline V gene data show CDR1 as LGHNA and CDR2 as YSLEER. This CDR3 is CASSQNLAGGPAGTQETQYF. DNA of the CDR3: TGCGCCAGCAGCCAAAACTTAGCGGGGGGGCCGGCCGGAACTCAAGAGACCCAGTACTTC.